This record covers a single T cell receptor (beta chain). In this sample, this clonotype turned up a few times. Its antigen remains undetermined. There are no base qualities to consult, and no much larger clone falls within one base. Sequenced using an Illumina HiSeq 2500. TCR beta libraries were prepared by quantitative 5'-RACE with molecular barcodes. The original methods were these. A new computational method based on a probabilistic model of VDJ rearrangement was used to identify disease-linked TCR variants. Using fastp at Q25 and MiXCR, TCRdb reprocessed the public reads and kept productive beta chains. Rows merge per CDR3 protein into single entries with the most common DNA and genes. TCRdb assigned the V and J calls; the authors' analysis was not used. Present in this sample are 250,000 to 400,000 distinct CDR3 sequences, around 10% of which were seen just once. Jointly, the top ten make up roughly 9.2% of the sample.

The germline V gene (reference sequence) yields GTSNPN for CDR1 and SVGIG for CDR2. Deletion took 0 bases off V and 6 bases off J, with a span of 18 bases between the germline ends. The CDR3, from cysteine to phenylalanine, totals 15 residues. Only the CDR3 DNA is retained, 45 bases long and in frame from the first base. The data were obtained in a study of CD8 T cells in ankylosing spondylitis (dated by TCRdb to the late 2010s). Context from the whole study: The study profiled T cell receptor beta repertoires in healthy donors and ankylosing spondylitis patients to find disease-linked TCR variants. In total, the full study cohort was made up of roughly 110 healthy donors and approximately 27 ankylosing spondylitis patients. Peripheral blood samples were taken, and synovial fluid was additionally collected from ankylosing spondylitis patients.

What the authors observed across the whole study: Some of the motif variants had been reported before in the synovial fluid and blood of reactive arthritis patients, a finding that suggests common disease-initiation mechanisms. In peripheral blood, the disease-linked clones were found at relatively low frequencies and had a CD8+ phenotype. A TCR beta motif made up of seven or eight highly homologous amino acid variants appeared to be characteristic of blood from ankylosing spondylitis patients. According to the report, matched synovial fluid samples from ankylosing spondylitis patients were significantly enriched for the disease-linked clones.

The sequence came from a female donor with ankylosing spondylitis or in good health (not recorded which). Source material: blood, either unsorted or a sorted T cell fraction (not recorded which). Rearrangement joined TRBV30 to TRBJ2-7; TRBD2 is a possible D gene, resting on 6 matching bases. For the CDR3, the sequence is CAWSVNPSDSREQYF. The nucleotide sequence is given as TGTGCCTGGAGTGTAAATCCTAGCGACTCTCGCGAGCAGTACTTC.